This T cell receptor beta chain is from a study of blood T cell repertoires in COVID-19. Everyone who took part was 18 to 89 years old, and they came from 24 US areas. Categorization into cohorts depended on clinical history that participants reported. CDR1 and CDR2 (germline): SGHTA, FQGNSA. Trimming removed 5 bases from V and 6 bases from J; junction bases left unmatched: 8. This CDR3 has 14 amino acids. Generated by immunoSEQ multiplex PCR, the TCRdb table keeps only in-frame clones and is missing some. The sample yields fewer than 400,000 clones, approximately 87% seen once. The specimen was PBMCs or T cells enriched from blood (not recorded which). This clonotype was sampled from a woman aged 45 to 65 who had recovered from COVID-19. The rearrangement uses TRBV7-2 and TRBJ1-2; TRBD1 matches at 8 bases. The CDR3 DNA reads TGTGCCAGCAGCACGCGGACAGGGACTGATGGCTACACCTTC. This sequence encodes CASSTRTGTDGYTF.